This T cell receptor (beta chain) was retrieved from a study of blood T cell repertoires in COVID-19. On the study more broadly: Sites across the United States, Italy and Spain contributed samples from acute and convalescent COVID-19. The analysed material was cDNA or gDNA that came from T cells, B-cell-depleted T cells, or PBMCs.

This CDR3 has 14 amino acids. Germline V gene data show CDR1 as MNHNS and CDR2 as SASEGT. Trimming took off 2 bases at V and 0 bases at J, with 8 bases between the two ends. The protocol was immunoSEQ multiplex PCR, while the TCRdb copy is restricted to in-frame clones and leaves out a portion. This table has 170,000 or so clones, 75% to 85% appearing once. The chain uses TRBV6-1 and TRBJ2-7; a weak D match, TRBD1 (6 bases). This receptor was taken from a human donor in a cohort sampled during active COVID-19. The sequencing sample was made of peripheral blood. CDR3 sequence (DNA): TGTGCCAGCAGTGAACTAGGGGGCTCCTACGAGCAGTACTTC. This encodes CASSELGGSYEQYF.